A single sample is the source of the 31 T cell receptor beta chains below, sequenced in a study of CD8 T cells in Susac syndrome. RNA, at about 0.45 to 1 ug, was reverse transcribed with random hexamers. TCRdb passed the immunoSEQ multiplex PCR reads through MiXCR, listing each CDR3 protein once. The sample holds 300,000 to 350,000 distinct CDR3 sequences, about 92% seen once. The source material was CD4+ T cells from PBMCs. The receptors were sampled from a human donor with multiple sclerosis.

The CDR3 DNA follows: TGTGCCTGGAGTGAACGGGGCCGGGGCGGGGAGCTGTTTTTT. Its protein product is CAWSERGRGGELFF. The chain uses TRBV30 and TRBJ2-2; D tentatively fits TRBD1 or TRBD2 (5 bases each). The V gene's germline CDR1 is GTSNPN and CDR2 SVGIG (reference sequence). CDR3 length: 14 amino acids. V gave up 1 base and J gave up 7 bases, with 13 bases separating them. Using reference TRBV30 and TRBJ2-2 for the parts outside the CDR3, the full variable domain is SQTIHQWPATLVQPVGSPLSLECTVEGTSNPNLYWYRQAAGRGLQLLFYSVGIGQISSEVPQNLSASRPQDRQFILSSKKLLLSDSGFYLCAWSERGRGGELFFGEGSRLTVL.

This clonotype has only one observation. V gene TRBV5-1 combines with J gene TRBJ2-1; unclear D gene. Germline V CDR1 and CDR2: SGHRS, YFSETQ. The CDR3 contains 15 residues. Trimming took 4 bases from V and 4 from J, leaving 15 bases between them. The CDR3 bases are TGCGCCAGCAGCCCCGGCCACATGGGTTACAATGAGCAGTTCTTC. It is translated as CASSPGHMGYNEQFF.

This rearrangement joins TRBV29-1 to TRBJ1-2; D might be TRBD1 (5 bases). Germline V gene data show CDR1 as SQVTM and CDR2 as ANQGSEA. The length of the CDR3 is 13 residues. Trimming stripped 7 bases from V and 8 bases from J, with 20 bases between. This CDR3 reads CSAESTDGGGYTF. The CDR3, as DNA: TGCAGCGCCGAGAGTACCGACGGGGGAGGCTACACCTTC.

J is TRBJ2-5 and V is TRBV12-3 or TRBV12-4; 7 nucleotides line up with TRBD2. This CDR3 comprises 14 residues. The V gene end was trimmed by 6 bases and the J gene end by 0 bases; junction bases not matched to a gene: 4. The chain's CDR3 is CASRPSGNQETQYF. Written as DNA, the CDR3 is TGTGCCAGCAGACCCAGCGGGAACCAAGAGACCCAGTACTTC.

The chain combines TRBV5-1 with TRBJ2-7; D is perhaps TRBD2 (6 bases). V was pared by 3 bases and J by 3 bases, with 16 bases between. This CDR3 comprises 15 residues. Per the germline V gene, CDR1 is SGHRS and CDR2 is YFSETQ. CDR3 nucleotides: TGCGCCAGCAGCTCCGGGGGTCCGGCCAGCTACGAGCAGTACTTC. Its protein product is CASSSGGPASYEQYF.

The CDR3 DNA sequence: TGCGCCAGCAGCTTCGGTGTCGGAGATACGCAGTATTTT. It specifies CASSFGVGDTQYF. The chain is built from TRBV5-1 and TRBJ2-3; D gene unclear. Germline V gene lookup returns CDR1 SGHRS and CDR2 YFSETQ. V dropped 2 bases and J dropped 5 bases, with 9 bases sitting between them. The CDR3 is made up of 13 amino acids.

The rearrangement links TRBV19 to TRBJ2-4; tentative D call: TRBD2 (5 bases). Trimming pared 3 bases from V and 9 bases from J, leaving 12 bases between. Germline CDR1 is LNHDA and CDR2 is SQIVND (reference sequence). The CDR3 is made up of 13 amino acids. The CDR3 loop is CASSIAPRGIQYF. The DNA of the CDR3 is TGTGCCAGTAGTATCGCCCCTCGGGGCATTCAGTACTTC.

The chain has TRBV10-3 and TRBJ2-7; weak D call: TRBD2 (6 bases). Germline assignment: CDR1 ENHRY and CDR2 SYGVKD. Trimming pared 4 bases from V and 3 bases from J, leaving 19 bases between. The CDR3 totals 16 residues. CDR3 coding DNA: TGTGCCATCAGTGCCGCGGAGGAGGGGCCCTACTACGAGCAGTACTTC. Translated: CAISAAEEGPYYEQYF.

This rearrangement joins TRBV6-2 or TRBV6-3 to TRBJ2-7, with D possibly being TRBD2 (6 bases). Germline-derived CDR1 and CDR2 are MNHEY and SVGEGT. The CDR3 runs 13 residues. V was cut by 6 bases and J by 6 bases, with 15 bases left in between. CDR3 in DNA: TGTGCCAGCAGCTCCGGGACTCCTCTCGAGCAGTACTTC. Protein: CASSSGTPLEQYF.

CDR3 in amino acids: CASSQIKPGNTEAFF. The CDR3 DNA is TGCGCCAGCAGCCAAATTAAACCTGGGAACACTGAAGCTTTCTTT. V gene TRBV4-1 combines with J gene TRBJ1-1; no clear D gene. Germline-derived CDR1 and CDR2 are MGHRA and YSYEKL. CDR3 length equals 15 residues. V was cut by 2 bases and J by 1 base, with 11 bases left in between.

The chain links TRBV5-1 to TRBJ1-2; tentatively, D is TRBD1 (5 bases). Deletions cut 0 bases from V and 2 bases from J, with 23 bases between. The CDR3 loop spans 19 amino acids. Germline V gene sequence: CDR1 SGHRS, CDR2 YFSETQ. CDR3 in amino acids: CASSLVGAPTALWNYGYTF. CDR3 coding DNA: TGCGCCAGCAGCTTGGTCGGGGCCCCTACAGCACTTTGGAACTATGGCTACACCTTC.

The table lists this clonotype with a count of one. This sequence joins TRBV9 and TRBJ2-6; no firm D call. Trimming stripped 0 bases from V and 2 bases from J, with 9 bases between. The germline CDR1 and CDR2 sequences are SGDLS and YYNGEE. The CDR3 extends over 16 amino acids. CDR3 bases: TGTGCCAGCAGCGTAGGATCTAAGCCTGGGGCCAACGTCCTGACTTTC. Encoded protein: CASSVGSKPGANVLTF.

The gene calls are TRBV6-1 and TRBJ2-5; a weak D match, TRBD2 (6 bases). The ends were cut back, 2 bases at V and 5 bases at J, with 9 bases in the middle. The CDR3 spans 13 residues. Germline CDR1 is MNHNS and CDR2 is SASEGT. The CDR3 sequence is CASSENRGETQYF. CDR3 nucleotides: TGTGCCAGCAGTGAAAATCGGGGGGAGACCCAGTACTTC.

The CDR3: CASSQVIGRETQYF. In DNA, the CDR3 is TGTGCCAGCAGCCAAGTCATTGGCCGGGAGACCCAGTACTTC. J is TRBJ2-5 and V is TRBV7-2, with unresolved D. Trimming shortened V by 5 bases and J by 5 bases, and 15 bases separated the two germline ends. Germline lookup yields CDR1 SGHTA and CDR2 FQGNSA. The CDR3 runs 14 residues.

V is TRBV10-3 and J is TRBJ1-2; a possible D gene is TRBD1 (6 bases). V lost 11 bases, J lost 1 base, and 14 bases lay in between. Germline values: CDR1 ENHRY, CDR2 SYGVKD. The CDR3 consists of 13 residues. In DNA, the CDR3 is TGTGCCTCAGGGCAGGGGAATAACTATGGCTACACCTTC. Its protein product is CASGQGNNYGYTF.

The rearrangement links TRBV5-1 to TRBJ2-1; TRBD2 agrees at 7 bases. The germline V gene encodes CDR1 SGHRS and CDR2 YFSETQ. Germline trimming cut 2 bases from V and 4 bases from J; bases unmatched to any gene: 6. The CDR3 is 15 residues long. The CDR3 DNA sequence: TGCGCCAGCAGCTTCGGGGCGGGGGTTTACAATGAGCAGTTCTTC. Encoded protein: CASSFGAGVYNEQFF. The full variable domain, completed using reference TRBV5-1 and TRBJ2-1, is KAGVTQTPRYLIKTRGQQVTLSCSPISGHRSVSWYQQTPGQGLQFLFEYFSETQRNKGNFPGRFSGRQFSNSRSEMNVSTLELGDSALYLCASSFGAGVYNEQFFGPGTRLTVL.

This clonotype was observed a handful of times. The V gene is TRBV7-2, the J gene TRBJ1-4, with TRBD1 identical over 7 bases. Germline CDR1 SGHTA, CDR2 FQGNSA. J gave up 7 bases and V 1 base, and 3 bases lay outside the gene matches. The CDR3 extends over 14 amino acids. DNA of the CDR3: TGTGCCAGCAGCTTAGACAGGGGAGGTGAAAAACTGTTTTTT. Its protein product is CASSLDRGGEKLFF. Based on the CDR3 plus reference TRBV7-2 and TRBJ1-4, the full variable domain is GAGVSQSPSNKVTEKGKDVELRCDPISGHTALYWYRQSLGQGLEFLIYFQGNSAPDKSGLPSDRFSAERTGGSVSTLTIQRTQQEDSAVYLCASSLDRGGEKLFFGSGTQLSVL.

In DNA form, the CDR3 reads TGTGCCAGCAGCCACCCCCCACAGCGGGGCCCGAACACCGGGGAGCTGTTTTTT. Its translation: CASSHPPQRGPNTGELFF. The J gene is TRBJ2-2, the V gene TRBV3-1, with TRBD2 matching 7 bases. CDR1 and CDR2 from the germline V gene are LGHDT and YNNKEL (reference sequence). V trimming: 3 bases; J trimming: 0 bases; junction bases outside the gene matches: 10. The CDR3 sequence is 18 residues long.

A few counts support this clonotype. The chain recombines TRBV11-3 with TRBJ2-3, with no clear D. The germline V and J ends were trimmed by 0 bases and 6 bases, with 4 bases remaining between them. This CDR3 contains 12 residues. Germline V CDR1 and CDR2: SGHNT, YENEEA. CDR3 residues: CASSLDRDTQYF. As DNA, the CDR3 is TGTGCCAGCAGCTTAGATAGGGATACGCAGTATTTT.

The chain uses TRBV20-1 and TRBJ2-1, with 11 bases fitting TRBD2. In germline, CDR1 is DFQATT, CDR2 SNEGSKA (reference sequence). V shed 6 bases, J shed 10 bases, and the junction held 11 bases outside the gene matches. CDR3 length: 14 residues. For the CDR3, the DNA is TGCAGTGCCAATAGCGGGGGGGCGATTGGGGAGCAGTTCTTC. Its translation is CSANSGGAIGEQFF.

The chain recombines TRBV5-1 with TRBJ1-1; D is uncertain. Germline V gene lookup returns CDR1 SGHRS and CDR2 YFSETQ. The CDR3 runs 13 residues. Trimming took 2 bases from V and 4 from J, leaving 9 bases between them. The CDR3 protein is CASSFKVGTEAFF. CDR3 DNA: TGCGCCAGCAGCTTCAAGGTGGGCACTGAAGCTTTCTTT.

The gene calls are TRBV7-2 and TRBJ2-5; D is possibly TRBD2 (6 bases). V lost 0 bases to trimming and J lost 9 bases, with 17 bases between them. The CDR3 is made up of 15 amino acids. Germline CDR1 and CDR2: SGHTA and FQGNSA. DNA of the CDR3: TGTGCCAGCAGCTTAGCCAACCCGGGACTTCCGGCCCAGTACTTC. It codes for CASSLANPGLPAQYF.

This chain joins TRBV29-1 and TRBJ1-1; D unresolved. Deletions cut 6 bases from V and 12 bases from J, with 11 bases between. Germline V gives CDR1 SQVTM, CDR2 ANQGSEA. The CDR3 is 9 residues long. The CDR3 bases are TGCAGCGTCCCCCGATCGCCTTTCTTT. It yields the protein CSVPRSPFF.

This chain links TRBV7-9 with TRBJ2-5, with 11 bases lining up with TRBD2. From germline, CDR1 is SEHNR and CDR2 FQNEAQ (reference sequence). J gave up 4 bases and V 5 bases, and 12 bases lay outside the gene matches. This CDR3 contains 17 residues. The CDR3 sequence: CASSLYPGTSGIETQYF. The DNA of the CDR3 is TGTGCCAGCAGCCTATATCCCGGGACTAGCGGAATAGAGACCCAGTACTTC. The full variable domain, its missing parts supplied by reference TRBV7-9 and TRBJ2-5, is DTGVSQNPRHKITKRGQNVTFRCDPISEHNRLYWYRQTLGQGPEFLTYFQNEAQLEKSRLLSDRFSAERPKGSFSTLEIQRTEQGDSAMYLCASSLYPGTSGIETQYFGPGTRLLVL.

The CDR3 region has the DNA TGTGCCAGCAGCTTTTCCGCAGTCCGGAAGGGGAACACTGAAGCTTTCTTT. It codes for CASSFSAVRKGNTEAFF. J is TRBJ1-1 and V is TRBV11-2; D unresolved. The CDR3 is made up of 17 amino acids. The germline gives CDR1 SGHAT, CDR2 FQNNGV. Trimming shortened V by 3 bases and J by 1 base, and 18 bases separated the two germline ends.

J is TRBJ1-1 and V is TRBV9; D perhaps matches TRBD1 (5 bases). This CDR3 has 14 residues. With 0 bases removed from V and 8 bases from J, the gap between germline ends came to 14 bases. Looked up from germline, CDR1 is SGDLS and CDR2 is YYNGEE. The CDR3 region is CASSVGNRGSEAFF. The DNA for the CDR3 is TGTGCCAGCAGCGTAGGTAACCGGGGGTCCGAAGCTTTCTTT.

The chain employs TRBV27 and TRBJ1-5; the D is unclear. The CDR3 loop spans 15 amino acids. Per germline, CDR1 MNHEY and CDR2 SMNVEV (reference sequence). Trimming removed 3 bases from V and 3 bases from J, with 12 bases in between. The CDR3 DNA is TGTGCCAGCAGTTTGGACGGGGATTACAATCAGCCCCAGCATTTT. Protein sequence: CASSLDGDYNQPQHF.

The chain joins TRBV6-5 to TRBJ1-4, with 10 bases that match TRBD1. Germline V gene sequence: CDR1 MNHEY, CDR2 SVGAGI. Germline trimming cut 4 bases from V and 5 bases from J; bases unmatched to any gene: 10. The CDR3 has 17 residues. CDR3 sequence reads: CASSSTGTGVGNEKLFF. CDR3 nucleotides: TGTGCCAGCAGTTCCACCGGGACAGGGGTCGGCAATGAAAAACTGTTTTTT.

The J gene is TRBJ2-1, the V gene TRBV5-4, with TRBD2 as a possible D gene (5 bases). Trimming removed 3 bases at V and 3 bases at J, with 10 bases between. The CDR3 totals 14 residues. CDR1 is SGHNT, CDR2 YYREEE, per germline (reference sequence). CDR3 sequence reads: CASSSPRDYNEQFF. CDR3 DNA sequence: TGTGCCAGCAGCTCGCCCCGGGACTACAATGAGCAGTTCTTC.

CDR3 in amino acids: CASSPGTVSTDTQYF. The CDR3 DNA follows: TGTGCCAGCTCACCAGGGACGGTTAGCACAGATACGCAGTATTTT. The genes are TRBV18 and TRBJ2-3; D possibly uses TRBD1 or TRBD2 (5 bases each). CDR3 size: 15 residues. CDR1 and CDR2 from the germline V gene are KGHSH and LQKENI. V dropped 2 bases and J dropped 0 bases, with 9 bases sitting between them.

The rearrangement joins TRBV15 to TRBJ2-1, with D tentatively TRBD2 (6 bases). The V gene's germline CDR1 is LNHNV and CDR2 YYDKDF (reference sequence). CDR3 length equals 18 residues. Trimming took off 0 bases at V and 7 bases at J, with 22 bases between the two ends. The CDR3 reads CATSREKISAGPGNEQFF. The CDR3 nucleotides read TGTGCCACCAGCAGAGAGAAAATCTCGGCGGGACCTGGGAATGAGCAGTTCTTC.